This TCR beta chain emerged from a study of T cell repertoires in cytomegalovirus infection. This clonotype was detected ten times or more. The antigen is not known. Points from the study as a whole: Dominating the ex vivo response were HLA-C-restricted CMV-specific TCR beta clonotypes.

Germline-derived CDR1 and CDR2 are MNHNS and SASEGT. V dropped 7 bases and J dropped 1 base, with 14 bases sitting between them. The CDR3 loop spans 14 amino acids. TCRdb redid the calling of the reads with MiXCR, one entry per CDR3 protein. This table has 650,000 to 900,000 distinct CDR3 sequences, 25% to 30% appearing once. The clonotype comes from a human donor in good health (CMV status not recorded). Some clones in this sample may be carry-over from other donors' samples. Sequencing was performed on cultured CD8+ T cells from PBMCs, taken from culture after CMV antigen stimulation. The V and J genes are TRBV6-1 and TRBJ2-7; D is possibly TRBD1 (6 bases). CDR3 coding DNA: TGTGCCAGCACGGACAGAAGCATTTCCTACGAGCAGTACTTC. This codes for CASTDRSISYEQYF.